These 9 T cell receptor beta chains were sequenced from one sample in a study of Ad26.COV2.S vaccination and SARS-CoV-2 variants. Treatment defined: roughly 18 received Ad26.COV2.S at low or high dose, single or two shots; roughly five received placebo; per-sample allocation not given. The samples date from day 63 after the first vaccine or placebo injection. Here immunoSEQ multiplex PCR was the method, and the copy in TCRdb shows in-frame clones only, minus some. The sample includes roughly 500,000 clones, approximately 88% of them seen just once. The starting material was peripheral blood, obtained in a trial of Ad26.COV2.S vaccine versus placebo. The receptors stem from a person between 18 and 65 years old who received the Ad26.COV2.S COVID-19 vaccine or a placebo.

This chain connects TRBV28 to TRBJ1-2; D is undetermined. CDR1 is MDHEN and CDR2 is SYDVKM in the germline V gene. This CDR3 comprises 15 residues. Trimming pared 3 bases from V and 1 base from J, leaving 12 bases between. This CDR3 is CASSFQSRFNYGYTF. The CDR3, as DNA: TGTGCCAGCAGTTTTCAGAGTCGCTTTAACTATGGCTACACCTTC.

This clone came up once. The genes are TRBV12-5 and TRBJ2-1; 7 bases match TRBD2. V lost 4 bases to trimming and J lost 0 bases; unmatched junction nucleotides: 12. Per the germline V gene, CDR1 is LGHNT and CDR2 is FRNRAP. This CDR3 spans 18 amino acids. The chain's CDR3 is CASGSDRGVPVSYNEQFF. The CDR3 region has the DNA TGTGCTAGTGGTTCTGATCGGGGGGTGCCCGTCTCCTACAATGAGCAGTTCTTC.

This clone was seen more than once but under ten times. The genes are TRBV19 and TRBJ1-5, with a weak D call TRBD1 (6 bases). CDR3 length: 14 amino acids. Germline values: CDR1 LNHDA, CDR2 SQIVND (reference sequence). Deletions cut 6 bases from V and 2 bases from J, with 11 bases between. CDR3 in DNA: TGTGCCAGTAGCCCACAGGGTGGCAATCAGCCCCAGCATTTT. Translated: CASSPQGGNQPQHF.

The V and J genes are TRBV5-1 and TRBJ2-3; D gene uncertain. Trimming left V 4 bases short and J 0 bases short, with 3 bases between. CDR1 is SGHRS and CDR2 is YFSETQ in the germline V gene. The CDR3 consists of 12 residues. CDR3 loop: CASSRSTDTQYF. The CDR3 DNA reads TGCGCCAGCAGCCGAAGCACAGATACGCAGTATTTT.

V usage is TRBV5-5 and J usage is TRBJ2-2; weak D call: TRBD1 (5 bases). The CDR3 runs to 17 residues. Germline V CDR1 and CDR2: SGHKS, YYEKEE (reference sequence). V was clipped by 0 bases and J by 7 bases, with 19 bases between them. In DNA, the CDR3 is TGTGCCAGCAGCTTGGAGGGCGACAGAGAGATCCACGGGGAGCTGTTTTTT. Encoded protein: CASSLEGDREIHGELFF.

DNA for the CDR3: TGTGCCAGCAGTGGGGGGGCAGTTGGAGCTTTCTTT. This encodes CASSGGAVGAFF. The gene calls are TRBV12-3 or TRBV12-4 and TRBJ1-1, with a tentative D call TRBD1 (6 bases). Between the trimmed V and J ends, which lost 5 bases and 10 bases, there was a span of 14 bases. The CDR3 covers 12 residues.

V usage is TRBV10-3 and J usage is TRBJ2-3, with D unclear. Per germline, CDR1 ENHRY and CDR2 SYGVKD. The CDR3 loop spans 14 amino acids. Trimming pared 4 bases from V and 3 bases from J, leaving 11 bases between. The CDR3 DNA reads TGTGCCATCAGTGCGCTCCCGCTTACAGATACGCAGTATTTT. Translated: CAISALPLTDTQYF.

The chain is built from TRBV27 and TRBJ2-1; unclear D gene. Germline CDR1 MNHEY, CDR2 SMNVEV (reference sequence). V gave up 3 bases and J gave up 2 bases, with 8 bases separating them. The CDR3 length is 14 residues. CDR3 residues: CASSFTDTYNEQFF. The DNA for the CDR3 is TGTGCCAGCAGTTTTACTGATACCTACAATGAGCAGTTCTTC.

This clone was observed once. The rearrangement uses TRBV3-1 (or the pseudogene TRBV3-2) and TRBJ2-1, with D possibly being TRBD2 (5 bases). CDR3 size: 16 residues. Deletions cut 4 bases from V and 10 bases from J, with 23 bases between. Germline V gene lookup returns CDR1 LGHDT and CDR2 YNNKEL (reference sequence). The CDR3 nucleotides are TGTGCCAGCAGCCGGGGTGAGACCCCCACGTGGAGGGAGCAGTTCTTC. Its translation is CASSRGETPTWREQFF.